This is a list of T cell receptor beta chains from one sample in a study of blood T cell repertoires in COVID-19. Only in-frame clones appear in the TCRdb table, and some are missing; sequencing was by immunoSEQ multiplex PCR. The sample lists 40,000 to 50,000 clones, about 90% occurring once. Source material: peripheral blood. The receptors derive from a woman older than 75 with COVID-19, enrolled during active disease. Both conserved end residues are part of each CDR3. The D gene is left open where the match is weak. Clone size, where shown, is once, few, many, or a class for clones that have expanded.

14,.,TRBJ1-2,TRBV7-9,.,CASSPDSSRYGYTF,TGTGCCAGCAGCCCGGACAGTTCACGCTATGGCTACACCTTC
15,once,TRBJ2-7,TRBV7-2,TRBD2,CASSSRTSISSEQYF,TGTGCCAGCAGCTCCCGGACTAGCATCTCGTCCGAGCAGTACTTC
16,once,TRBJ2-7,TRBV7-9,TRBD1,CATTPLRDRNPYEQYF,TGTGCCACCACACCCCTCCGGGACAGGAATCCCTACGAGCAGTACTTC
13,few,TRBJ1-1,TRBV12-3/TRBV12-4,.,CASSSSGVTEAFF,TGTGCCAGCAGTTCCTCGGGGGTCACTGAAGCTTTCTTT
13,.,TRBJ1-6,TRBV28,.,CASSWTESSPLHF,TGTGCCAGCAGTTGGACAGAATCATCACCCCTCCACTTT
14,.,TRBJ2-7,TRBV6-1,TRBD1,CASSELGQGYEQYF,TGTGCCAGCAGTGAATTAGGACAGGGATACGAGCAGTACTTC
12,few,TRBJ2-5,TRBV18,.,CASSSYQETQYF,TGTGCCAGCTCATCCTATCAAGAGACCCAGTACTTC
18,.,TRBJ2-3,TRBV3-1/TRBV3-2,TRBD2,CASSALRSASGPTDTQYF,TGTGCCAGCAGTGCTCTTAGGTCGGCTAGCGGGCCCACAGATACGCAGTATTTT
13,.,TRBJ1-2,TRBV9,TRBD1,CASSAWTGWGYTF,TGTGCCAGCAGCGCGTGGACAGGCTGGGGCTACACCTTC
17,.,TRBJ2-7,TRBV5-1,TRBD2,CASSRQRISGSAYEQYF,TGCGCCAGCAGCCGACAACGAATTAGCGGGAGTGCCTACGAGCAGTACTTC
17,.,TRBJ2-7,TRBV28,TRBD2,CASSSIRTSGRVHEQYF,TGTGCCAGCAGCTCTATCAGGACTAGCGGGAGGGTTCACGAGCAGTACTTC
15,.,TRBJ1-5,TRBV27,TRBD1,CASSSPGQPIQPQHF,TGTGCCAGCAGTTCCCCGGGACAGCCGATACAGCCCCAGCATTTT
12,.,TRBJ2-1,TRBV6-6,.,CASRNRDNEQFF,TGTGCCAGCAGAAACAGGGACAATGAGCAGTTCTTC
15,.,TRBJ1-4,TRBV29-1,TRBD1,CSATATGVRNEKLFF,TGCAGCGCGACTGCTACAGGGGTCAGGAATGAAAAACTGTTTTTT
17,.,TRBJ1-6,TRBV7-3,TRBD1,CASSLTPTGGVGSPLHF,TGTGCCAGCAGCTTAACCCCGACAGGGGGTGTCGGTTCACCCCTCCACTTT
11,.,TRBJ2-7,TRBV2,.,CASRLIYEQYF,TGTGCCAGCAGGCTAATCTACGAGCAGTACTTC
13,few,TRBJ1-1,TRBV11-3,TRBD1,CASSRTGNTEAFF,TGTGCCAGCAGCCGGACAGGGAACACTGAAGCTTTCTTT
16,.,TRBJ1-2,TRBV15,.,CATSTDDKAGAYGYTF,TGTGCCACCAGCACTGATGACAAGGCAGGGGCCTATGGCTACACCTTC
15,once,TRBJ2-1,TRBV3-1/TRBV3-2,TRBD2,CASSPTASGYNEQFF,TGTGCCAGCAGCCCAACGGCTAGCGGTTACAATGAGCAGTTCTTC
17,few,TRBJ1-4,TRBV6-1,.,CASSEAARRLPNEKLFF,TGTGCCAGCAGTGAAGCGGCCAGGAGGTTACCTAATGAAAAACTGTTTTTT
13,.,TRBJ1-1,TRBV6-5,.,CASSSVRNTEAFF,TGTGCCAGCAGTTCCGTCAGGAACACTGAAGCTTTCTTT
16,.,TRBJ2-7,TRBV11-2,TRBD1,CASRLFDRGPPYEQYF,TGTGCCAGCAGGTTATTCGACAGGGGCCCTCCCTACGAGCAGTACTTC
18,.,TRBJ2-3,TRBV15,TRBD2,CATSSRGSGGGRWDTQYF,TGTGCCACCAGCAGCCGAGGTTCCGGGGGCGGGAGGTGGGATACGCAGTATTTT
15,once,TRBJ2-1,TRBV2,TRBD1,CASRGGQGPYNEQFF,TGTGCCAGCAGGGGGGGACAGGGACCTTACAATGAGCAGTTCTTC
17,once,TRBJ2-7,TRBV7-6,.,CASSLVGGASGGYEQYF,TGTGCCAGCAGCTTAGTTGGGGGGGCTAGCGGCGGCTACGAGCAGTACTTC
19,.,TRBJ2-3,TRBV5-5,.,CASSLEGRNSRVAWDTQYF,TGTGCCAGCAGCTTGGAGGGGCGGAACTCCAGAGTAGCATGGGATACGCAGTATTTT
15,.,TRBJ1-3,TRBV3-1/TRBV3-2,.,CASSPWAGTGNTIYF,TGTGCCAGCAGCCCCTGGGCAGGGACTGGAAACACCATATATTTT
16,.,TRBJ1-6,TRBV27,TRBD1,CASSRGQEIPNSPLHF,TGTGCCAGCAGTCGCGGACAGGAGATTCCTAATTCACCCCTCCACTTT
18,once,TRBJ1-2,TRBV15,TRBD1,CATSRDRGTVPLNYGYTF,TGTGCCACCAGCAGAGATCGGGGGACAGTGCCCCTTAACTATGGCTACACCTTC
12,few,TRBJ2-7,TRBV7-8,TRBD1,CASSLTGYEQYF,TGTGCCAGCAGCCTGACAGGGTACGAGCAGTACTTC
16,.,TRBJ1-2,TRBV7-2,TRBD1,CASSLGALTGEGGYTF,TGTGCCAGCAGCTTGGGGGCGTTGACAGGGGAGGGTGGCTACACCTTC
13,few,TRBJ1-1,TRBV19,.,CASSTYRELEAFF,TGTGCCAGTAGTACCTACAGGGAACTAGAAGCTTTCTTT
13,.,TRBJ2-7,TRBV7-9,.,CASSLRVLDEQYF,TGTGCCAGCAGCTTACGGGTTTTGGACGAGCAGTACTTC
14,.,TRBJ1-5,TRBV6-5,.,CASTLRAGNQPQHF,TGTGCCAGCACTCTAAGGGCAGGGAATCAGCCCCAGCATTTT
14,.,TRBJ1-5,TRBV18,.,CASSWAGGNQPQHF,TGTGCCAGTTCCTGGGCAGGGGGCAATCAGCCCCAGCATTTT
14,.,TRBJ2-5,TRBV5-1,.,CASSLWQQGETQYF,TGCGCCAGCAGCTTGTGGCAACAGGGAGAGACCCAGTACTTC
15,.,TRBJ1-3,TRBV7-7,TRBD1,CASSFGQGVGDTIYF,TGTGCTAGCAGCTTCGGACAGGGAGTCGGAGACACCATATATTTT